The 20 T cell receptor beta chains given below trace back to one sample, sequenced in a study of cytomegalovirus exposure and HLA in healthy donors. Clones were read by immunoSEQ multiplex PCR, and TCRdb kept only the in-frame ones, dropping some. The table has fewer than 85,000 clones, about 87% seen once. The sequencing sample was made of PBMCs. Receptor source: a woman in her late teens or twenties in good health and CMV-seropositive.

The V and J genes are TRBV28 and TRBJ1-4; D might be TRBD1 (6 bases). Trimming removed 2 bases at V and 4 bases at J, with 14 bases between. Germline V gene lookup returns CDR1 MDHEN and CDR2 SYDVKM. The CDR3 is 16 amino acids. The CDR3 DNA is TGTGCCAGCAGTTTACCCGACAGGAATTTTAATGAAAAACTGTTTTTT. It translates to CASSLPDRNFNEKLFF. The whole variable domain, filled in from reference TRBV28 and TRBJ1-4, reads DVKVTQSSRYLVKRTGEKVFLECVQDMDHENMFWYRQDPGLGLRLIYFSYDVKMKEKGDIPEGYSVSREKKERFSLILESASTNQTSMYLCASSLPDRNFNEKLFFGSGTQLSVL.

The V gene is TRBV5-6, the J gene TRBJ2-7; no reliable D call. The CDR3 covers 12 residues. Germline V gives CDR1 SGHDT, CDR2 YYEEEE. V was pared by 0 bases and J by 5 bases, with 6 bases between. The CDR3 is CASSLVSNEQYF. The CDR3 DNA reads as TGTGCCAGCAGCTTGGTATCTAACGAGCAGTACTTC. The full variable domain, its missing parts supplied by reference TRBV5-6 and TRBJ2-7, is DAGVTQSPTHLIKTRGQQVTLRCSPKSGHDTVSWYQQALGQGPQFIFQYYEEEERQRGNFPDRFSGHQFPNYSSELNVNALLLGDSALYLCASSLVSNEQYFGPGTRLTVT.

The CDR3 protein is CASSRDRGLAKNIQYF. The CDR3 DNA reads TGTGCCAGCAGCAGGGACAGGGGACTAGCCAAAAACATTCAGTACTTC. This chain links TRBV4-2 with TRBJ2-4, with 10 bases lining up with TRBD1. The CDR3 runs 16 residues. Germline V lookup: CDR1 LGHNA, CDR2 YNFKEQ. With 5 bases clipped from V and 0 bases from J, the junction kept 4 bases outside the gene matches.

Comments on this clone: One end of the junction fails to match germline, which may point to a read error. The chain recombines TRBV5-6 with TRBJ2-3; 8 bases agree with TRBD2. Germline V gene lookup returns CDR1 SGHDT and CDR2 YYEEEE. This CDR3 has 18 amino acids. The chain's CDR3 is CASCLGAGGHGGTDTQYF. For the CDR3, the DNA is TGTGCCAGCTGCTTGGGGGCGGGGGGCCACGGGGGCACAGATACGCAGTATTTT.

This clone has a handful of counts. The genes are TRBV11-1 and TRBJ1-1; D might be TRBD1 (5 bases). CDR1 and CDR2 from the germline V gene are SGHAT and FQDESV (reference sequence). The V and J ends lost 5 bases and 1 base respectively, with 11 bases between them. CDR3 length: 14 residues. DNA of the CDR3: TGTGCCAGCAGCAGCCAGGGTTGGAACACTGAAGCTTTCTTT. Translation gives CASSSQGWNTEAFF.

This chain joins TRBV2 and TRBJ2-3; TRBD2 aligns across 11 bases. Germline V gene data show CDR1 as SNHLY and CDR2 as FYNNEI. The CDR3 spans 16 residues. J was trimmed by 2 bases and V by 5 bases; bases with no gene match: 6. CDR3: CASSPTSGISTDTQYF. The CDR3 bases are TGTGCCAGCAGTCCGACTAGCGGGATTTCCACAGATACGCAGTATTTT.

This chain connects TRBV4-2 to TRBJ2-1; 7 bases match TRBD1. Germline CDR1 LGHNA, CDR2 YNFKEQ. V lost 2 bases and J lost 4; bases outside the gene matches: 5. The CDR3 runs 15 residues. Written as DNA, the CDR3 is TGTGCCAGCAGCCAAAGAACGACAGGGTACAATGAGCAGTTCTTC. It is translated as CASSQRTTGYNEQFF.

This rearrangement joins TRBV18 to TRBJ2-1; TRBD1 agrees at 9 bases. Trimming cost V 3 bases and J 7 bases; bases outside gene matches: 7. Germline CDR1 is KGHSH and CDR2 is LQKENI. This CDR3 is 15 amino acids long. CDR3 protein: CASSPRDRGGNEQFF. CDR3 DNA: TGTGCCAGCTCACCGAGAGACAGGGGGGGGAATGAGCAGTTCTTC. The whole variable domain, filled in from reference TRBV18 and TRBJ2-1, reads NAGVMQNPRHLVRRRGQEARLRCSPMKGHSHVYWYRQLPEEGLKFMVYLQKENIIDESGMPKERFSAEFPKEGPSILRIQQVVRGDSAAYFCASSPRDRGGNEQFFGPGTRLTVL.

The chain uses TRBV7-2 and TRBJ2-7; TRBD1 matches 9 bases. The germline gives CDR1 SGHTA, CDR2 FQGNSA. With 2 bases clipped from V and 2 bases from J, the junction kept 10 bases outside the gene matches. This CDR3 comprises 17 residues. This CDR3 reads CASSLIQPGQGAYEQYF. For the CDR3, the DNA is TGTGCCAGCAGCTTAATACAACCGGGACAGGGCGCCTACGAGCAGTACTTC.

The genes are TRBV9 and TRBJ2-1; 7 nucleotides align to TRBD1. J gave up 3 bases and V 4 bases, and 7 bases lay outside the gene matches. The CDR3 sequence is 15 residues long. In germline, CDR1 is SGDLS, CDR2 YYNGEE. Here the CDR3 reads CASSPYAGGYNEQFF. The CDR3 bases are TGTGCCAGCAGCCCATATGCAGGGGGCTACAATGAGCAGTTCTTC.

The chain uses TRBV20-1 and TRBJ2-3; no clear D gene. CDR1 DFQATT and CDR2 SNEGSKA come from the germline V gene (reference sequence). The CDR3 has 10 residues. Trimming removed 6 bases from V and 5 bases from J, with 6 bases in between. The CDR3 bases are TGCAGTGCCGTACTAGATACGCAGTATTTT. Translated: CSAVLDTQYF.

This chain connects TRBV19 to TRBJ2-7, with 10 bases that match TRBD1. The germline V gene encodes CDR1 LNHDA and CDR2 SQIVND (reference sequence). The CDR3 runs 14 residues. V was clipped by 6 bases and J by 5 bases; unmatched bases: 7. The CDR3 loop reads CASSGTGASDEQYF. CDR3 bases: TGTGCCAGTAGCGGGACAGGGGCGTCTGACGAGCAGTACTTC.

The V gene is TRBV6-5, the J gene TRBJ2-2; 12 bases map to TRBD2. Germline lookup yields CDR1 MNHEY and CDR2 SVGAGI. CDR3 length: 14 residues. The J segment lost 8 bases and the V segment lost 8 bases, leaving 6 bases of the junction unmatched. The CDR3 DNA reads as TGTGCCAGCTCGGCTAGCGGGGGGGCTGGGGAGCTGTTTTTT. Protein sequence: CASSASGGAGELFF.

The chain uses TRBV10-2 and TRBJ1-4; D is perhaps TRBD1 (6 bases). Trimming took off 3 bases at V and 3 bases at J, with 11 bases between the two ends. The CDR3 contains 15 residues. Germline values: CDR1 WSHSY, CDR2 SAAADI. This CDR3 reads CASSDQTGPNEKLFF. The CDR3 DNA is TGCGCCAGCAGTGATCAGACAGGCCCTAATGAAAAACTGTTTTTT.

The CDR3 loop is CASSPVSRSYGYTF. CDR3 DNA: TGTGCCAGCAGCCCGGTTTCGAGGTCTTATGGCTACACCTTC. The chain joins TRBV5-8 to TRBJ1-2; no reliable D call. The CDR3 contains 14 residues. The germline CDR1 and CDR2 sequences are SGHTS and YDEGEE. V was cut by 4 bases and J by 5 bases, with 15 bases left in between.

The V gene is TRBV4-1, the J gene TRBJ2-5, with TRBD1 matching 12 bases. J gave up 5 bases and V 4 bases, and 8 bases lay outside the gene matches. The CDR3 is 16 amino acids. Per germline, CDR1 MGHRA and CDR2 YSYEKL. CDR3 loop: CASSPRGDRGLETQYF. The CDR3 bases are TGCGCCAGCAGCCCCAGAGGGGACAGGGGGCTCGAGACCCAGTACTTC.

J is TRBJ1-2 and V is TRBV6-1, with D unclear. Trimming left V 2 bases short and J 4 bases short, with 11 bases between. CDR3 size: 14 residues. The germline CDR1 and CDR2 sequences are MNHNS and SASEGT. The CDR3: CASSELGQSYGYTF. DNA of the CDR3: TGTGCCAGCAGTGAATTGGGCCAGAGCTATGGCTACACCTTC.

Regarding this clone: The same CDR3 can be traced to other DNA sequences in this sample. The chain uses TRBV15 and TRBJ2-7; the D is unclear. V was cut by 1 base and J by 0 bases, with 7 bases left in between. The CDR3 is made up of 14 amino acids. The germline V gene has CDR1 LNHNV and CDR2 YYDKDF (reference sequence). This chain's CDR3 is CATSRGGSSYEQYF. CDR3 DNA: TGTGCCACCAGCAGAGGAGGCAGCTCCTACGAGCAGTACTTC.

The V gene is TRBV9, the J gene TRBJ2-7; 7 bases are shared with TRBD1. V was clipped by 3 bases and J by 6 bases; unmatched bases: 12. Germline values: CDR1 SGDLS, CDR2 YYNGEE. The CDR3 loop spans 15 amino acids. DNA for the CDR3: TGTGCCAGCAGCGCCGAGGGGGCGCAAGAGACCGAGCAGTACTTC. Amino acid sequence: CASSAEGAQETEQYF.

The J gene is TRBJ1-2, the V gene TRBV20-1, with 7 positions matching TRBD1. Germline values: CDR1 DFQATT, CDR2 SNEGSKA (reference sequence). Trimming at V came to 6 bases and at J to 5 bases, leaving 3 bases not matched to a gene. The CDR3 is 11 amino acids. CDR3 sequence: CSARGQYGYTF. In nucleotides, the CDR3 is TGCAGTGCCCGGGGACAGTATGGCTACACCTTC.